The 27 T cell receptor beta chains given below trace back to one sample, sequenced in a study of CD8 T cells in Susac syndrome. About 0.5 to 1 ug RNA was reverse transcribed with random hexamers. TCRdb reanalysed the immunoSEQ multiplex PCR reads using MiXCR and keeps one entry per CDR3 protein. The sample gives some 120,000 distinct CDR3 sequences, roughly 95% of which show up once; roughly 0.11% is in the top ten. The sample consisted of CD4+ T cells from PBMCs. These receptor sequences come from a human donor in good health.

This clonotype was detected only once. The V gene is TRBV28, the J gene TRBJ2-7; D uncertain. The CDR3 is 16 amino acids. Germline values: CDR1 MDHEN, CDR2 SYDVKM. V lost 3 bases and J lost 0, with 15 bases in between. Here the CDR3 reads CASSFAGSESSYEQYF. CDR3 DNA sequence: TGTGCCAGCAGTTTTGCAGGTTCGGAGAGCTCCTACGAGCAGTACTTC.

The CDR3 sequence: CASSSQGLAGKETQYF. For the CDR3, the DNA is TGTGCCAGCAGCTCGCAGGGACTAGCGGGTAAAGAGACCCAGTACTTC. This chain joins TRBV7-9 and TRBJ2-5; 12 positions match TRBD2. Trimming removed 4 bases from V and 3 bases from J; junction bases left unmatched: 6. The CDR3 totals 16 residues. In germline, CDR1 is SEHNR, CDR2 FQNEAQ (reference sequence). The full variable domain, rest sourced from reference TRBV7-9 and TRBJ2-5, is DTGVSQNPRHKITKRGQNVTFRCDPISEHNRLYWYRQTLGQGPEFLTYFQNEAQLEKSRLLSDRFSAERPKGSFSTLEIQRTEQGDSAMYLCASSSQGLAGKETQYFGPGTRLLVL.

The chain has TRBV30 and TRBJ2-7, with 7 bases aligning to TRBD1. V was clipped by 2 bases and J by 3 bases; unmatched bases: 4. The V gene's germline CDR1 is GTSNPN and CDR2 SVGIG (reference sequence). The CDR3 loop spans 13 amino acids. The CDR3 spells CAWSRGGNYEQYF. The CDR3 coding sequence is TGTGCCTGGAGTCGAGGGGGCAACTACGAGCAGTACTTC.

The chain combines TRBV7-6 with TRBJ2-3, with TRBD1 matching 7 bases. Germline assignment: CDR1 SGHVS and CDR2 FNYEAQ. The CDR3 spans 15 residues. Losses at the gene ends were 5 bases for V and 4 bases for J; bases not matched to a gene: 9. The chain's CDR3 is CASSERQGNADTQYF. The CDR3, as DNA: TGTGCCAGCAGCGAGAGACAGGGAAACGCAGATACGCAGTATTTT.

CDR3 amino acids: CASRPTGHTLQETQYF. CDR3 bases: TGTGCCAGCAGACCTACTGGACATACCCTCCAAGAGACCCAGTACTTC. The V call is TRBV7-2, the J call TRBJ2-5; D perhaps matches TRBD1 (5 bases). Per germline, CDR1 SGHTA and CDR2 FQGNSA. CDR3 size: 16 residues. V dropped 6 bases and J dropped 1 base, with 18 bases sitting between them.

The chain employs TRBV20-1 and TRBJ2-7; unclear D gene. There are 11 residues in the CDR3. From germline, CDR1 is DFQATT and CDR2 SNEGSKA (reference sequence). The V end was cut by 6 bases, the J end by 4 bases, with 10 bases between. CDR3 protein: CSALETYEQYF. The CDR3 DNA reads TGCAGTGCCCTTGAGACTTACGAGCAGTACTTC.

The V gene is TRBV5-1, the J gene TRBJ1-2; tentatively, D is TRBD1 (6 bases). This CDR3 region has 15 residues. Germline CDR1 is SGHRS and CDR2 is YFSETQ. V dropped 4 bases and J dropped 2 bases, with 15 bases sitting between them. The chain's CDR3 is CASSVGDTTNYGYTF. The CDR3 coding sequence is TGCGCCAGCAGCGTGGGGGACACGACAAACTATGGCTACACCTTC.

CDR3 coding DNA: TGTGCCAGCAGTTTAGAAGGGGGAGCCAAAAACATTCAGTACTTC. It encodes CASSLEGGAKNIQYF. J is TRBJ2-4 and V is TRBV12-3 or TRBV12-4; weak D call: TRBD1 (6 bases). There are 15 residues in the CDR3. V dropped 1 base and J dropped 0 bases, with 7 bases sitting between them.

V usage is TRBV3-1 and J usage is TRBJ1-1; tentatively, D is TRBD1 (6 bases). The CDR3 has 14 amino acids. Germline CDR1 LGHDT, CDR2 YNNKEL (reference sequence). The germline V and J ends were trimmed by 1 base and 1 base, with 7 bases remaining between them. The DNA for the CDR3 is TGTGCCAGCAGCCAAGGACAGGCGAACACTGAAGCTTTCTTT. Residues: CASSQGQANTEAFF.

The rearrangement uses TRBV3-1 and TRBJ2-7, with D possibly TRBD2 on 6 matching bases. The V gene lost 4 bases and the J gene lost 2 bases, with 15 bases spanning the gap. CDR1 is LGHDT, CDR2 YNNKEL, per germline (reference sequence). The CDR3 sequence is 15 residues long. The CDR3 region is CASSRAAGRTYEQYF. For the CDR3, the DNA is TGTGCCAGCAGCCGAGCAGCGGGCCGTACCTACGAGCAGTACTTC.

The table lists this clonotype with a few counts. V is TRBV7-6 and J is TRBJ1-5; no definite D call. With 1 base removed from V and 2 bases from J, the gap between germline ends came to 6 bases. There are 14 residues in the CDR3. The germline V gene has CDR1 SGHVS and CDR2 FNYEAQ. As DNA, the CDR3 is TGTGCCAGCAGCTTAGTGGCAGGCAATCAGCCCCAGCATTTT. Translating it yields CASSLVAGNQPQHF.

The gene calls are TRBV23-1 and TRBJ2-7, with 8 bases fitting TRBD1. TRBV23-1 is an ORF; its function is uncertain. The CDR3 is 16 amino acids. Trimming at V came to 2 bases and at J to 3 bases, leaving 9 bases not matched to a gene. In DNA, the CDR3 is TGCGCCAGCAGTCAAATACGGGACAGGTTAATCTACGAGCAGTACTTC. As protein: CASSQIRDRLIYEQYF.

The rearrangement uses TRBV30 and TRBJ2-7, with a possible D match to TRBD1 (5 bases). Germline CDR1 is GTSNPN and CDR2 is SVGIG (reference sequence). The CDR3 length is 12 residues. The V and J ends lost 0 bases and 3 bases respectively, with 6 bases between them. The CDR3 loop is CAWSVDSYEQYF. Here the CDR3 DNA reads TGTGCCTGGAGTGTAGACAGCTACGAGCAGTACTTC.

V and J are TRBV9 and TRBJ2-1; TRBD2 aligns across 9 bases. Germline CDR1 and CDR2: SGDLS and YYNGEE. This CDR3 is built from 17 residues. The trim removed 4 bases at V and 0 bases at J, leaving 8 bases unmatched. The CDR3 region has the DNA TGTGCCAGCAGCCTAATGGGCGGGAGGGCCTCCTACAATGAGCAGTTCTTC. The encoded protein is CASSLMGGRASYNEQFF.

This chain links TRBV6-2 or TRBV6-3 with TRBJ2-7; possibly TRBD2 for D (6 bases). CDR1 MNHEY and CDR2 SVGEGT come from the germline V gene. This CDR3 spans 14 amino acids. V was trimmed by 6 bases and J by 3 bases, leaving 15 bases between them. The CDR3 reads CASRPSDLLYEQYF. CDR3 bases: TGTGCCAGCAGACCTAGCGACCTACTCTACGAGCAGTACTTC.

This clonotype was picked up a small number of times. The chain employs TRBV3-1 and TRBJ2-7; D is undetermined. The CDR3 sequence is 12 residues long. Germline V gene data show CDR1 as LGHDT and CDR2 as YNNKEL (reference sequence). Between the trimmed V and J ends, which lost 7 bases and 0 bases, there was a span of 7 bases. CDR3 nucleotides: TGTGCCAGCACCAGCCCCTCCTACGAGCAGTACTTC. It translates to CASTSPSYEQYF.

The chain has TRBV6-5 and TRBJ2-7, with D possibly being TRBD2 (6 bases). CDR1 is MNHEY, CDR2 SVGAGI, per germline. CDR3 length: 15 residues. V shed 8 bases and J shed 2 bases, with 19 bases lying between them. The CDR3, as DNA: TGTGCCAGCCGTTTCGGGGGATCAGTGACCTACGAGCAGTACTTC. As protein: CASRFGGSVTYEQYF.

V usage is TRBV12-3 or TRBV12-4 and J usage is TRBJ2-7; TRBD1 aligns across 8 bases. The CDR3 is 13 amino acids. The trim removed 0 bases at V and 7 bases at J, leaving 2 bases unmatched. CDR3 in amino acids: CASSLAGDREQYF. As DNA, the CDR3 is TGTGCCAGCAGTTTAGCGGGGGACAGGGAGCAGTACTTC.

J is TRBJ1-5 and V is TRBV20-1; TRBD1 might be the D (6 bases). Germline CDR1 is DFQATT and CDR2 is SNEGSKA (reference sequence). The V end lost 0 bases, the J end lost 3 bases, and 18 bases lay between the germline ends. This CDR3 spans 17 amino acids. As DNA, the CDR3 is TGCAGTGCTAGAGATCAACGGTCGGACAGCCTCAATCAGCCCCAGCATTTT. Translation: CSARDQRSDSLNQPQHF.

The chain recombines TRBV3-1 with TRBJ2-7, with unresolved D. Germline V gene lookup returns CDR1 LGHDT and CDR2 YNNKEL (reference sequence). CDR3 length: 13 residues. Trimming pared 4 bases from V and 0 bases from J, leaving 7 bases between. The CDR3 sequence is CASSRGSSYEQYF. The CDR3 bases are TGTGCCAGCAGCCGCGGTAGCTCCTACGAGCAGTACTTC.

The CDR3 sequence: CSASRVRETEAFF. CDR3 nucleotides: TGCAGTGCTAGCAGGGTAAGGGAAACTGAAGCTTTCTTT. The chain has TRBV20-1 and TRBJ1-1; perhaps TRBD1 as D (5 bases). This CDR3 spans 13 amino acids. V was cut by 3 bases and J by 5 bases, with 13 bases left in between. Germline CDR1 and CDR2: DFQATT and SNEGSKA (reference sequence).

The chain recombines TRBV29-1 with TRBJ2-5; TRBD2 is a possible D gene (5 bases). The CDR3 is 15 residues long. Germline assignment: CDR1 SQVTM and CDR2 ANQGSEA. V was pared by 4 bases and J by 2 bases, with 17 bases between. As DNA, the CDR3 is TGCAGCGTTGGGGCAGCCTCCCCGGGGCAAGAGACCCAGTACTTC. Translating it yields CSVGAASPGQETQYF.

This chain uses TRBV29-1 with TRBJ2-5; a weak D match, TRBD1 (6 bases). Trimming took 6 bases from V and 5 from J, leaving 16 bases between them. This CDR3 comprises 13 residues. The germline CDR1 and CDR2 sequences are SQVTM and ANQGSEA. The CDR3 is CSVAKQGRETQYF. The CDR3 bases are TGCAGCGTCGCAAAACAGGGCAGGGAGACCCAGTACTTC.

The chain recombines TRBV27 with TRBJ1-2, with 9 bases aligning to TRBD1. J lost 5 bases, V lost 5 bases, and 6 bases had no gene match. This CDR3 spans 14 amino acids. Germline assignment: CDR1 MNHEY and CDR2 SMNVEV (reference sequence). CDR3 nucleotide sequence: TGTGCCAGCAGTCCTTGGGGGACAGGGTATGGCTACACCTTC. It translates to CASSPWGTGYGYTF.

The chain uses TRBV28 and TRBJ2-7; TRBD2 matches 8 bases. V dropped 6 bases and J dropped 3; count of bases not matched to a gene: 4. This CDR3 spans 13 amino acids. Germline V CDR1 and CDR2: MDHEN, SYDVKM. The CDR3 sequence: CASRPGTSYEQYF. The CDR3 nucleotides read TGTGCCAGCAGACCCGGGACTAGCTACGAGCAGTACTTC.

This clonotype was recorded only once. The rearrangement joins TRBV5-6 to TRBJ2-3; 9 positions agree with TRBD2. The ends lost 3 bases at V and 6 bases at J; junction bases unmatched: 5. The CDR3 sequence is 14 residues long. Germline V gene data show CDR1 as SGHDT and CDR2 as YYEEEE. In DNA form, the CDR3 reads TGTGCCAGCAGCTATGGACTAGCGACCGATACGCAGTATTTT. This encodes CASSYGLATDTQYF.

This clonotype was seen just once. This chain uses TRBV20-1 with TRBJ2-7; D perhaps matches TRBD2 (5 bases). Trimming removed 2 bases at V and 7 bases at J, with 15 bases between. CDR3 length: 13 residues. Germline-derived CDR1 and CDR2 are DFQATT and SNEGSKA (reference sequence). The CDR3 nucleotides are TGCAGTGCTAGAAGGACCTCCACGGGAGAGCAGTACTTC. This codes for CSARRTSTGEQYF.